A single sample gave rise to the 5 T cell receptor beta chains below, sequenced in a study of cytomegalovirus exposure and HLA in healthy donors. Sequenced by immunoSEQ multiplex PCR; TCRdb stores in-frame clones only, minus some. Of approximately 200,000 clones listed, about 90% are singletons. The sample consisted of PBMCs. The receptors originated from a woman aged 18-30 years in good health and CMV-seronegative.

This chain joins TRBV7-2 and TRBJ2-6; 11 bases line up with TRBD2. The CDR3 is 17 residues long. The germline gives CDR1 SGHTA, CDR2 FQGNSA. The trim removed 5 bases at V and 0 bases at J, leaving 3 bases unmatched. The CDR3 spells CASSVLAGASGANVLTF. The DNA for the CDR3 is TGTGCCAGCAGCGTACTAGCGGGAGCCTCTGGGGCCAACGTCCTGACTTTC.

The chain couples TRBV29-1 to TRBJ2-1; D ambiguous. Germline CDR1 and CDR2: SQVTM and ANQGSEA. Trimming left V 8 bases short and J 1 base short, with 12 bases between. This CDR3 has 13 amino acids. The CDR3 loop is CSPVFGSYNEQFF. The CDR3 bases are TGCAGCCCCGTTTTCGGTTCCTACAATGAGCAGTTCTTC.

The J gene is TRBJ2-2, the V gene TRBV7-9; perhaps TRBD2 as D (5 bases). V was cut by 2 bases and J by 7 bases, with 8 bases left in between. This CDR3 region has 13 residues. In germline, CDR1 is SEHNR, CDR2 FQNEAQ (reference sequence). This chain's CDR3 is CASSLYGDGELFF. In DNA form, the CDR3 reads TGTGCCAGCAGCTTATACGGGGACGGGGAGCTGTTTTTT.

This clone occurred once. The V and J genes are TRBV30 and TRBJ2-7, with 9 bases aligning to TRBD1. Per the germline V gene, CDR1 is GTSNPN and CDR2 is SVGIG (reference sequence). The CDR3 contains 14 residues. The junction had 7 bases not matched to a gene; V was cut back by 5 bases and J by 2 bases. The CDR3 loop is CAWHPWTGAYEQYF. CDR3 DNA sequence: TGTGCCTGGCACCCCTGGACAGGGGCCTACGAGCAGTACTTC.

The sample holds one count of this clone. This chain joins TRBV7-2 and TRBJ2-3; 9 nucleotides match TRBD1. Losses at the gene ends were 5 bases for V and 4 bases for J; bases not matched to a gene: 4. The CDR3 contains 14 residues. CDR1 and CDR2 from the germline V gene are SGHTA and FQGNSA. The CDR3 here is CASSPGQGPDTQYF. CDR3 nucleotide sequence: TGTGCCAGCAGCCCGGGACAGGGCCCAGATACGCAGTATTTT.